This T cell receptor (beta chain) is drawn from a study of blood T cell repertoires in COVID-19. Overall study: T cells, B-cell-depleted T cells, or PBMCs supplied cDNA or gDNA.

After removal of 4 bases from V and 8 bases from J, the junction contained 3 bases not matched to a gene. The CDR3 length is 12 residues. Germline loops: CDR1 KGHDR, CDR2 SFDVKD. Original methodology: Reference gene primer amplification yielded estimated nucleated cell counts. Sequencing used immunoSEQ multiplex PCR; TCRdb keeps in-frame clones, though not all of them. V, J and clone size derive from that table, while D and trimming were established from the DNA sequence. The profile covers roughly 180,000 clones, with 85% to 90% appearing a single time and 6.5% to 9% taken by the ten largest. Sequencing was carried out using peripheral blood. This chain links TRBV24-1 with TRBJ1-2; 7 bases fit TRBD1. The sequence came from a woman aged 55-69 years with acute or convalescent COVID-19. The DNA of the CDR3 is TGTGCCACCAGTGACCGGGACAGAGGCTACACCTTC. This sequence encodes CATSDRDRGYTF.